A single sample is the source of the 8 T cell receptor beta chains below, sequenced in a study of identical twins. Each CDR3 protein is one row after TCRdb ran MiXCR on the 5' RACE reads. This repertoire shows 600,000 to 700,000 distinct CDR3 sequences, 20% to 25% found once; its top ten account for about 4.3%. These data also featured in a second study, about T cells expressing NK-cell markers.

The sequenced material came from PBMCs. The receptors come from a woman aged 18-30 years in good health.

The chain links TRBV7-2 to TRBJ2-5; the D gene is possibly TRBD2 (6 bases). The CDR3 totals 16 residues. With 2 bases removed from V and 5 bases from J, the gap between germline ends came to 18 bases. Germline CDR1 SGHTA, CDR2 FQGNSA. The CDR3 reads CASSLKGGGAGETQYF. The CDR3 nucleotides read TGTGCCAGCAGCTTAAAGGGCGGCGGGGCTGGGGAGACCCAGTACTTC.

This clonotype was detected only a few times. The chain is built from TRBV25-1 and TRBJ2-2; D assignment may be TRBD1 or TRBD2 (5 bases each). The CDR3 length is 15 residues. Germline CDR1 MGHDK, CDR2 SYGVNS. V lost 3 bases and J 6 bases, leaving 14 bases between the germline ends. The CDR3 reads CASSDRGLGSGELFF. The CDR3 DNA follows: TGTGCCAGCAGTGACCGGGGCCTGGGTTCCGGGGAGCTGTTTTTT.

The CDR3 DNA reads as TGCGCCAGCAGCTTGGAGTCTAGCGGGGGCTACGAGCAGTACTTC. This translates into CASSLESSGGYEQYF. The rearrangement links TRBV5-1 to TRBJ2-7, with 10 positions matching TRBD2. The CDR3 runs 15 residues. The V and J ends lost 0 bases and 3 bases, in that order; junction bases with no gene match: 3. CDR1 and CDR2 (germline): SGHRS, YFSETQ. Based on the CDR3 plus reference TRBV5-1 and TRBJ2-7, the full variable domain is KAGVTQTPRYLIKTRGQQVTLSCSPISGHRSVSWYQQTPGQGLQFLFEYFSETQRNKGNFPGRFSGRQFSNSRSEMNVSTLELGDSALYLCASSLESSGGYEQYFGPGTRLTVT.

This clonotype was picked up a small number of times. This chain connects TRBV12-3 or TRBV12-4 to TRBJ2-7; D remains unclear. The CDR3 is 13 residues long. The germline V and J ends were trimmed by 3 bases and 3 bases, with 9 bases remaining between them. In DNA, the CDR3 is TGTGCCAGCAGTTTGGTACACTTCTACGAGCAGTACTTC. This encodes CASSLVHFYEQYF.

This clonotype was detected many times. The gene calls are TRBV20-1 and TRBJ2-3; D perhaps matches TRBD2 (5 bases). With 2 bases removed from V and 3 bases from J, the gap between germline ends came to 12 bases. CDR1 is DFQATT and CDR2 is SNEGSKA in the germline V gene (reference sequence). The CDR3 spans 14 residues. In DNA, the CDR3 is TGCAGTGCTAGACCCGGACTCGGGACAGATACGCAGTATTTT. This translates into CSARPGLGTDTQYF.

This chain links TRBV20-1 with TRBJ1-1, with unresolved D. This CDR3 contains 9 residues. V was shortened by 7 bases and J by 8 bases, with 8 bases between the two germline ends. The germline gives CDR1 DFQATT, CDR2 SNEGSKA (reference sequence). CDR3 nucleotide sequence: TGCAGTGTTAGCCCAGAAGCTTTCTTT. Its protein is CSVSPEAFF.

In this sample, this clonotype turned up many times. This sequence joins TRBV4-2 and TRBJ2-7; no firm D call. From germline, CDR1 is LGHNA and CDR2 YNFKEQ. This CDR3 has 14 amino acids. Trimming left V 4 bases short and J 1 base short, with 11 bases between. This CDR3 reads CASSLLQTSYEQYF. CDR3 nucleotides: TGTGCCAGCAGCCTTCTACAGACTTCCTACGAGCAGTACTTC.

This clonotype was found a few times. The gene calls are TRBV30 and TRBJ2-3; D ambiguous. The CDR3 runs to 14 residues. Between the trimmed V and J ends, which lost 2 bases and 1 base, there was a span of 10 bases. Germline V lookup: CDR1 GTSNPN, CDR2 SVGIG (reference sequence). The CDR3 loop reads CAWSKSSGTDTQYF. As DNA, the CDR3 is TGTGCCTGGAGTAAGTCGTCTGGCACAGATACGCAGTATTTT.